The rows below give T cell receptor beta chains drawn from one sample of a study of cytomegalovirus exposure and HLA in healthy donors. TCRdb keeps only in-frame clones here, not all; method: immunoSEQ multiplex PCR. The sample holds under 70,000 clones, 60% to 85% seen once. Sequenced sample: PBMCs. These receptors were taken from a male donor in good health and CMV-seropositive. Each CDR3 is given with its conserved first and last residue. The D gene is left open where the match is weak. Only some rows state a clone size, as once, few, many or a class for expanded clones.

d_call,clone_size,j_call,v_call,cdr3_aa,cdr3_nt
TRBD1,-,TRBJ1-2,TRBV11-1,CASSPTGYYGYTF,TGTGCCAGCAGTCCGACAGGGTACTATGGCTACACCTTC
-,few,TRBJ2-1,TRBV5-6,CASSLLERTDSYNEQFF,TGTGCCAGCAGCTTGTTGGAAAGGACAGATAGCTACAATGAGCAGTTCTTC
TRBD1,-,TRBJ1-4,TRBV28,CASSPLEGRGRYEKLFF,TGTGCCAGCAGTCCCCTTGAAGGCAGGGGGAGATATGAAAAACTGTTTTTT
-,-,TRBJ2-7,TRBV4-3,CASSHTQGSYEQYF,TGCGCCAGCAGCCATACACAGGGCTCCTACGAGCAGTACTTC
-,-,TRBJ2-7,TRBV6-5,CASRGRHLPYEQYF,TGTGCCAGCAGAGGGAGGCACTTGCCCTACGAGCAGTACTTC
-,-,TRBJ1-6,TRBV19,CASRDSHNSPLHF,TGTGCCAGTAGGGACAGCCATAATTCACCCCTCCACTTT
-,-,TRBJ2-3,TRBV7-3,CASSFGTSTYTDTQYF,TGTGCCAGCAGCTTCGGGACTTCAACATACACAGATACGCAGTATTTT
-,-,TRBJ1-1,TRBV6-1,CASRESADTEAFF,TGTGCCAGCAGGGAATCAGCGGACACTGAAGCTTTCTTT
TRBD2,-,TRBJ2-1,TRBV6-5,CASSVSGAGYNEQFF,TGTGCCAGCAGTGTTAGCGGGGCTGGGTACAATGAGCAGTTCTTC
TRBD1,once,TRBJ2-7,TRBV5-1,CASSRGEGQGKYF,TGCGCCAGCAGCAGAGGGGAGGGACAGGGGAAGTACTTC
TRBD2,-,TRBJ2-7,TRBV9,CASSVEGGVGSYEQYF,TGTGCCAGCAGCGTAGAGGGAGGGGTAGGGTCCTACGAGCAGTACTTC
-,once,TRBJ1-1,TRBV30,CAWSVRERSNTEAFF,TGTGCCTGGAGTGTTAGGGAGCGATCGAACACTGAAGCTTTCTTT
-,once,TRBJ2-2,TRBV7-3,CASSQGSAGELFF,TGTGCCAGCAGCCAGGGTTCGGCCGGGGAGCTGTTTTTT
-,-,TRBJ2-1,TRBV5-6,CASSLPGLLDYNEQFF,TGTGCCAGCAGCTTGCCGGGGTTACTCGACTACAATGAGCAGTTCTTC
TRBD2,-,TRBJ2-3,TRBV9,CASSAGTSEYLDTQYF,TGTGCCAGCAGCGCAGGGACTAGCGAATACTTAGATACGCAGTATTTT
TRBD1,-,TRBJ1-6,TRBV7-2,CASSFGQGAAPLHF,TGTGCCAGCAGCTTCGGGCAGGGGGCAGCGCCCCTCCACTTT
-,-,TRBJ2-3,TRBV9,CASSTTSSPAQYF,TGTGCCAGCAGCACAACTAGCTCCCCAGCGCAGTATTTT
-,-,TRBJ1-5,TRBV4-2,CASSQDLGIASQPQHF,TGTGCCAGCAGCCAAGATCTGGGTATAGCAAGCCAGCCCCAGCATTTT
-,-,TRBJ2-3,TRBV29-1,CSANRNTDTQYF,TGCAGCGCCAACAGAAACACAGATACGCAGTATTTT
TRBD1,-,TRBJ2-7,TRBV30,CAWDRGTYEQYF,TGTGCCTGGGACAGGGGAACCTACGAGCAGTACTTC
TRBD1,-,TRBJ2-3,TRBV6-5,CASSYGTVNTDTQYF,TGTGCCAGCAGTTACGGGACAGTGAACACAGATACGCAGTATTTT
-,-,TRBJ2-2,TRBV9,CASSPNTGELFF,TGTGCCAGCAGCCCAAACACCGGGGAGCTGTTTTTT
-,-,TRBJ1-6,TRBV12-5,CASGSGLLSPLHF,TGTGCTAGTGGCTCGGGGTTACTTTCACCCCTCCACTTT
-,once,TRBJ1-2,TRBV7-9,CASSLVTTTTGGYTF,TGTGCCAGCAGCTTAGTCACAACTACAACGGGTGGCTACACCTTC
TRBD1,once,TRBJ2-7,TRBV6-4,CASTLPPDRGPSYEQYF,TGTGCCAGCACCCTCCCACCGGACAGGGGGCCCTCCTACGAGCAGTACTTC
-,-,TRBJ2-6,TRBV15,CATTIGRGSGANVLTF,TGTGCCACCACCATCGGACGGGGCTCTGGGGCCAACGTCCTGACTTTC
TRBD1,-,TRBJ2-6,TRBV9,CASSVQKGAGANVLTF,TGTGCCAGCAGCGTACAGAAGGGGGCCGGGGCCAACGTCCTGACTTTC
-,once,TRBJ2-1,TRBV6-4,CASSGEHGSSYNEQFF,TGTGCCAGCAGTGGGGAGCACGGCAGCTCCTACAATGAGCAGTTCTTC